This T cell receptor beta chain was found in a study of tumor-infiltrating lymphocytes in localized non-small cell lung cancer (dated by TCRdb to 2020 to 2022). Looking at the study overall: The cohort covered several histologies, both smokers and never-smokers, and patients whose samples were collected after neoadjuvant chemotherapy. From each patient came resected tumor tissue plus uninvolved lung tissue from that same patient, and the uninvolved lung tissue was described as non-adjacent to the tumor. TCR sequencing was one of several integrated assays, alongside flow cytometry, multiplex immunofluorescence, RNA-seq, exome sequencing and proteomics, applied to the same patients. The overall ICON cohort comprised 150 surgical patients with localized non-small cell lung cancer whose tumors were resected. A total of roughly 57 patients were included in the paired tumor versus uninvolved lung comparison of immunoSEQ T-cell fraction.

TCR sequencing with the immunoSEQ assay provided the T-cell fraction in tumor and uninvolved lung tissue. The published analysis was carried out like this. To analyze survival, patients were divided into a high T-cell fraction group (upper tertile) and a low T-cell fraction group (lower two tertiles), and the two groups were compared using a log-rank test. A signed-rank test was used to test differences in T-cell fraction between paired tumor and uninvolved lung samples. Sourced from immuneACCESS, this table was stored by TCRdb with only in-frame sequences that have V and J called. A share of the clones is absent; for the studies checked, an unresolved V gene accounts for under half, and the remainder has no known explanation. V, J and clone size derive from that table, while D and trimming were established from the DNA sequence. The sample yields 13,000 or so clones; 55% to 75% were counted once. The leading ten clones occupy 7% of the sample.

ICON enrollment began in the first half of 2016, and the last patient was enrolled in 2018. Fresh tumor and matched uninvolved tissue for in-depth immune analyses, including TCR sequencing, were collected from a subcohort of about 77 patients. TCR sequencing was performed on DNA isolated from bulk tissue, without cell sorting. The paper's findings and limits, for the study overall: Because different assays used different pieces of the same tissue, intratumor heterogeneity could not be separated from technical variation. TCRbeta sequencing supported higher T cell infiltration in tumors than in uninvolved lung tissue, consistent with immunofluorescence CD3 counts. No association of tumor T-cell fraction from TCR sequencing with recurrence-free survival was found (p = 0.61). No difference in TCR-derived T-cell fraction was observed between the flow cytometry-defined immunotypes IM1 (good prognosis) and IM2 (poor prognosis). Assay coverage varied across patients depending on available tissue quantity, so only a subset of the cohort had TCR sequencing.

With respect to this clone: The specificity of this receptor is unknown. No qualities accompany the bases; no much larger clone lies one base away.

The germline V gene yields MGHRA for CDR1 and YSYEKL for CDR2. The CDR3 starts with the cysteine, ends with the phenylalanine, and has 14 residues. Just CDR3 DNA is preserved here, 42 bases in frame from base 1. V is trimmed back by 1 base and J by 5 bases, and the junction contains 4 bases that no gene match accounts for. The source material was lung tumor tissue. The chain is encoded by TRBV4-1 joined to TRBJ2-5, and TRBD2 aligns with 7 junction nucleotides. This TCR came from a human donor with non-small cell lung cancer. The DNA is TGCGCCAGCAGCCAAGTTGGGGGGGTGGAGACCCAGTACTTC. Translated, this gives CASSQVGGVETQYF.